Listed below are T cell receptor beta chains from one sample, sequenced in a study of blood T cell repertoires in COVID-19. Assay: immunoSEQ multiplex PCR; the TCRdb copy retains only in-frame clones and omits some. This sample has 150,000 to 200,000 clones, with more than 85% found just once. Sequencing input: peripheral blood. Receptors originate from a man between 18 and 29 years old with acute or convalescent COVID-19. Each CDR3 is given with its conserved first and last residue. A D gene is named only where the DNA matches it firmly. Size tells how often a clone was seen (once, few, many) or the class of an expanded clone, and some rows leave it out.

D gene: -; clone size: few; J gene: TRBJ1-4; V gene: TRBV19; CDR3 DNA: TGTGCCAGTAGTATACAGAGGGATGAAAAACTGTTTTTT; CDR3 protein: CASSIQRDEKLFF
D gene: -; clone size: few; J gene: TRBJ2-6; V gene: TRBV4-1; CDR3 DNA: TGCGCCAGCAGCCAAGACCAAACAGGGCTTGGATCTGGGGCCAACGTCCTGACTTTC; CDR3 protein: CASSQDQTGLGSGANVLTF
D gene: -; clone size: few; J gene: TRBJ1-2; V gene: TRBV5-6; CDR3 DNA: TGTGCCAGCAGCTTGGAGGGGTTAATCTATGGCTACACCTTC; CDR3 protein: CASSLEGLIYGYTF
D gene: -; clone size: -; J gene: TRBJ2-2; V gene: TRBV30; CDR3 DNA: TGTGCCTGGAGCTCACAGGAGGGGGAGCTGTTTTTT; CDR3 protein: CAWSSQEGELFF
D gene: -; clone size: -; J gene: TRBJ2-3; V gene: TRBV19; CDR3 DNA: TGTGCCAGTAGTATAGAGGGGGGGCTGGCAGATACGCAGTATTTT; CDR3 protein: CASSIEGGLADTQYF
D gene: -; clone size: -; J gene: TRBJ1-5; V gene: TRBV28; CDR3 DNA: TGTGCCAGCAGCACCCATGCCTATAGCAATCAGCCCCAGCATTTT; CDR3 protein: CASSTHAYSNQPQHF
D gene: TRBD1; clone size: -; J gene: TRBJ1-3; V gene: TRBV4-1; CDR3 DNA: TGCGCCAGCAGTAAGGGACAGGGGATGATCTCTGGAAACACCATATATTTT; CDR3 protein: CASSKGQGMISGNTIYF
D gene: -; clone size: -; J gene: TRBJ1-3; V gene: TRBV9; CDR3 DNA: TGTGCCAGCAGCGCAATCGGGCAGGGAGGAAACACCATATATTTT; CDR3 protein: CASSAIGQGGNTIYF
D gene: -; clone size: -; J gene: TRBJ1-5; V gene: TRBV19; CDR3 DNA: TGTGCCAGTAGTATACAGGGTCCCAATCAGCCCCAGCATTTT; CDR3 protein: CASSIQGPNQPQHF
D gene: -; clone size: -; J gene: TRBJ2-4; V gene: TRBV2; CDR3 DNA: TGTGCCAGCAGTAATATAGACATTCAGTACTTC; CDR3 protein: CASSNIDIQYF
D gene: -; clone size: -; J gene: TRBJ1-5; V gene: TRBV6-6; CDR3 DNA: TGTGCCAGCAGCCGCTGGGTGGGGGACAACAATCAGCCCCAGCATTTT; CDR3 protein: CASSRWVGDNNQPQHF
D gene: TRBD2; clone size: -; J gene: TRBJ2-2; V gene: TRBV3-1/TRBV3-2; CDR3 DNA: TGTGCCAGCAGCGCTAGCGGGGGGGCCTCCGGGGAGCTGTTTTTT; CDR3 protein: CASSASGGASGELFF
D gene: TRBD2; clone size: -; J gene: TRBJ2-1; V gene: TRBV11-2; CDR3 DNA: TGTGCCAGCAATATAGCGGGTTCCTCCTACAATGAGCAGTTCTTC; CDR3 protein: CASNIAGSSYNEQFF
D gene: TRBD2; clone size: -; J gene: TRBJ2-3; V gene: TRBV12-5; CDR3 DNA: TGTGCTAGTGGTTTGTTTCGGGGGGGCCACACAGATACGCAGTATTTT; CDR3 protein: CASGLFRGGHTDTQYF
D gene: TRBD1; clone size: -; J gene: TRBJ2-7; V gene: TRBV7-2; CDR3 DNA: TGTGCCAGCAGCTGGGCCCGACAGGGGTTGACCTACGAGCAGTACTTC; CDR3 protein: CASSWARQGLTYEQYF
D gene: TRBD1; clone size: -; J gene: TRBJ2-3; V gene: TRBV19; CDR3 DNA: TGTGCCAGTAGTATAGACAGGGGGCTGGGCACAGATACGCAGTATTTT; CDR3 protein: CASSIDRGLGTDTQYF
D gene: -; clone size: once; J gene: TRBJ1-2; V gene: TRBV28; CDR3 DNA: TGTGCCAGCAGTTCTGGGGGGGGCGCGGTGATTGGCTACACCTTC; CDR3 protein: CASSSGGGAVIGYTF
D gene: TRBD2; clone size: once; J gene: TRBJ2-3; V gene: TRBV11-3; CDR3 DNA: TGTGCCAGCAGCAAAGGGACTAGCGAAAATACGCAGTATTTT; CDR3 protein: CASSKGTSENTQYF
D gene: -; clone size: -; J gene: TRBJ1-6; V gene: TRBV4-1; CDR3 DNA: TGCGCCAGCAGCCAAGTCGTGTCACCCCTCCACTTT; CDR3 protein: CASSQVVSPLHF
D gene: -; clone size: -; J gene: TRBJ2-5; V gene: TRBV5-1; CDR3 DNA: TGCGCCAGCAGCCCGGACACGACACGGGAGACCCAGTACTTC; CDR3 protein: CASSPDTTRETQYF
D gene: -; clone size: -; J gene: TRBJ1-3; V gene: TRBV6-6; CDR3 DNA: TGTGCCAGCACTATGGAAGGGGTAGAAAACACCATATATTTT; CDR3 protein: CASTMEGVENTIYF
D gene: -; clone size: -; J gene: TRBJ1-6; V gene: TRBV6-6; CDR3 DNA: TGTGCCAGCATTAGGGAGGTCTATAATTCACCCCTCCACTTT; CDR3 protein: CASIREVYNSPLHF
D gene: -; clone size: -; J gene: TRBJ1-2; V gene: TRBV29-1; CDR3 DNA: TGCAGCGTTGAACTGGAGGGTTACTATGGCTACACCTTC; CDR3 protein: CSVELEGYYGYTF
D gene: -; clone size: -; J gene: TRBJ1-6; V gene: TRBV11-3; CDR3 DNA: TGTGCCAGCAGCTTAGGGACAGATTCACCCCTCCACTTT; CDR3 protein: CASSLGTDSPLHF
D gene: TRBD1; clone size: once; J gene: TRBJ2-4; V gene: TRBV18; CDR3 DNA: TGTGCCAGCTCACCAATTGGGACAGGGGTCGCCAAAAACATTCAGTACTTC; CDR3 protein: CASSPIGTGVAKNIQYF
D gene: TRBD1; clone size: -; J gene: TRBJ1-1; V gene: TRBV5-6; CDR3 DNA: TGTGCCAGCAGCTTGGGTTTAGGACAGGGGACTGAAGCTTTCTTT; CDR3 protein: CASSLGLGQGTEAFF
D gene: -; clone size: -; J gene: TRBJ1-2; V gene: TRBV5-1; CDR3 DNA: TGCGCCAGCAGCTTGGACAGGGACCTCGAAGGCTACACCTTC; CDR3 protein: CASSLDRDLEGYTF
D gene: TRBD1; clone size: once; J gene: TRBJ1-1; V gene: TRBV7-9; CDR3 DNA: TGTGCCAGCAGCTTAAGGCAGGGGGCGACTGAAGCTTTCTTT; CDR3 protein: CASSLRQGATEAFF
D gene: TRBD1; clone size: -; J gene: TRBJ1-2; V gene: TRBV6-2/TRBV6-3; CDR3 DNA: TGTGCCAGCAGTTTCACAGGGGTTGGGGGCTACACCTTC; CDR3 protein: CASSFTGVGGYTF